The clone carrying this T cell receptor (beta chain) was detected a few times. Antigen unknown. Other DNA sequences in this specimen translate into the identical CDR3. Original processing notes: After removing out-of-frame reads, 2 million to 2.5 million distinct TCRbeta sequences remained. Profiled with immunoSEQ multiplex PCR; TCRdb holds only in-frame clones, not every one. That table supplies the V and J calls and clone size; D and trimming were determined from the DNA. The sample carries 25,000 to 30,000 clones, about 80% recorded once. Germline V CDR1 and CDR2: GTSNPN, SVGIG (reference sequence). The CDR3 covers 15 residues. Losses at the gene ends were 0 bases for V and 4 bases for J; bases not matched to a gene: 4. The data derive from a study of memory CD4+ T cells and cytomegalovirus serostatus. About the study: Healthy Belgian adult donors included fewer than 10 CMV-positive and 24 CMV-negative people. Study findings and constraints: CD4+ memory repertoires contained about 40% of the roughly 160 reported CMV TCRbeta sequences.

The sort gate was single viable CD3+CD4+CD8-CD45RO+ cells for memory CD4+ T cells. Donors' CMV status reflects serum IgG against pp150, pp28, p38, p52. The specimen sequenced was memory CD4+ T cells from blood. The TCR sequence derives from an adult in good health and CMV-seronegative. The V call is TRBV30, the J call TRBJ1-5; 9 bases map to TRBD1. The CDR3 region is CAWSVGGTGNQPQHF. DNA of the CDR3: TGTGCCTGGAGTGTAGGAGGGACAGGGAATCAGCCCCAGCATTTT.